This paragraph covers one TCR beta chain sequence. These data are taken from a study of shared clonotypes between healthy human individuals. Study-wide background: Researchers assigned three CD4 naive, three CD4 memory, two CD8 naive and one CD8 memory plate to each donor.

Researchers ran the assay at a deep level. Clones were read by immunoSEQ multiplex PCR, and TCRdb kept only the in-frame ones, dropping some. The sample contains about 1,800,000 clones, around 96% of which appear only once. The V gene's germline CDR1 is MDHEN and CDR2 SYDVKM. After removal of 5 bases from V and 2 bases from J, the junction contained 8 bases not matched to a gene. This CDR3 has 16 residues. Naive CD8 cells lacked CD45RO and underwent positive selection for CCR7, leaving out terminally differentiated effector memory CD45RA+ cells. This TCR was recovered from a man aged 18 to 30 in good health. The sequencing sample was made of naive CD8+ T cells sorted from blood. The chain couples TRBV28 to TRBJ1-5; 8 bases agree with TRBD1. Written as DNA, the CDR3 is TGTGCCAGCAGTACCCCGACAGGGGTTGGCAATCAGCCCCAGCATTTT. Amino acid sequence: CASSTPTGVGNQPQHF.